This paragraph covers one T cell receptor (beta chain) sequence. Its antigen remains undetermined. No much larger clone is present one base from it, and per-base qualities are unavailable. Other DNA sequences in the sample encode the same CDR3. This record belongs to a study of blood T cell repertoires in COVID-19 (dated by TCRdb to 2018 to 2020). About the full investigation: Samples covering the acute and convalescent phases of COVID-19 were provided by collaborators in the United States, Italy and Spain. A freely available public database, intended as a resource for researchers studying the immune response to SARS-CoV-2, is where the repertoires were released. Subjects who had been exposed to COVID-19, were actively infected with it, or had recovered from it provided the deeply sampled blood TCRbeta repertoires that made up the dataset. Where available, HLA class I and class II types were taken from metadata supplied by the sample provider and were not determined by assay-based typing. The prospective study material was composed of cDNA or gDNA derived from T cells, B-cell-depleted T cells, or PBMCs. Samples came from the ongoing ImmuneRACE study (first 160 participants) plus 1,254 subjects from 6 global collaborators. Nearly every sample came with metadata listing a de-identified subject ID, COVID-19 status, age in years and sex.

Collaborating institutions collected whole blood in K2EDTA tubes following their own protocols. Collaborator samples were shipped for TCRbeta analysis as frozen whole blood, isolated PBMCs, or DNA extracted from either sample type. The immunoSEQ Assay, a bias-controlled multiplex PCR, was used to amplify TCRbeta CDR3 regions from genomic DNA. In the authors' own workflow: Within the assay, amplification of reference gene primers was used to estimate how many nucleated cells each sample contained. To quantify the absolute abundance of each unique TCRbeta CDR3 rearrangement, sequence reads were collapsed and filtered. For each sample, productive Simpson clonality was calculated as the square root of Simpson's diversity index across productive rearrangements. Sourced from immuneACCESS, this table was stored by TCRdb with only in-frame sequences that have V and J called. A share of the clones is absent; for the studies checked, an unresolved V gene accounts for under half, and the remainder has no known explanation. Clonal size and the V and J genes are those of that table, whereas D and trimming came from the DNA. The sample table lists 99,000 or so clones, 65% to 90% of them with a count of one. The ten largest make up under 4.5% of the sample.

The paper as a whole reports these results and caveats: The amount of clinical and demographic metadata varied by source and participant and was provided uncurated.

The trim is 3 bases for V and 1 base for J, with a gap of 6 bases between the germline ends. Its CDR3 holds 13 amino acids, cysteine through phenylalanine. The read is trimmed to its CDR3 DNA, 39 bases read in frame from base 1. The germline V gene encodes CDR1 MNHEY and CDR2 SMNVEV (reference sequence). The chain joins TRBV27 to TRBJ1-1; TRBD1 is a weak D gene call, 5 bases matching. The specimen sequenced was peripheral blood. This clonotype was sampled from a man aged 45-60 years with acute or convalescent COVID-19. The sequenced DNA is TGTGCCAGCAGTTTTACAGGGAACACTGAAGCTTTCTTT. It encodes CASSFTGNTEAFF.